The present T cell receptor beta chain was sequenced within a study of T cells expressing NK-cell markers. CDR3 length: 16 amino acids. Germline CDR1 and CDR2: SGHRS and YFSETQ. TCRdb reprocessed the 5' RACE reads, keeping one entry per CDR3 protein, no DNA. The specimen's table records roughly 150,000 distinct CDR3 sequences. This clonotype originated in a woman between 18 and 69 years old in good health. Specimen: blood T cells: a sorted CD56 or NKG2C T cell subset, CD4+ or CD8+ T cells, or bulk PBMC T cells (not recorded which). This chain links TRBV5-1 with TRBJ2-7; absent DNA, TCRdb's TRBD2 call cannot be checked. The CDR3 here is CASSAFLTGPSYEQYF.